This T cell receptor beta chain is from a study of T cells expressing NK-cell markers. Whole-study context: Sorted T-cell subsets CD3+CD56+NKG2C+, CD3+CD56+NKG2C- and CD3+CD56-NKG2C+ were TCR beta-sequenced.

Regarding this clonotype: Its antigen is as yet unknown.

Study results and limitations: Dominant NKG2C+ clonotypes in five or six donors made up about 1.0-7.0% of CD8+ T cells.

Beta-chain TCR cDNA was generated via 5'RACE template switching with UMIs. TCRdb reanalyzed the 5' RACE reads, giving one entry per CDR3 protein sequence and no DNA. The specimen's table records about 260,000 distinct CDR3 sequences. The CDR3 totals 18 residues. The V gene's germline CDR1 is DFQATT and CDR2 SNEGSKA (reference sequence). The specimen was blood T cells: a sorted CD56 or NKG2C T cell subset, CD4+ or CD8+ T cells, or bulk PBMC T cells (not recorded which). The chain has TRBV20-1 and TRBJ2-1; TCRdb lists TRBD2, though no DNA is available to test this call. This TCR was sampled from a man between 18 and 29 years old in good health. This CDR3 reads CSANLPGTSGRVIDEQFF.